The subject of this entry is one TCR beta chain. It lacks a known antigen. Base-call qualities are not available, and no considerably larger clone is one nucleotide away. The library relied on RT-PCR. The listed sequencing device is Illumina MiSeq. In TCRdb, the public reads were trimmed at Q25 with fastp and aligned with MiXCR, with productive beta chains retained. Under each unique CDR3 protein, matching rows form one entry showing the most common genes and DNA. The sample profile shows hundreds of thousands of distinct CDR3 sequences; approximately 15% of them were found once. Of the sample, roughly 3.6% is held by the ten largest clones. From the cysteine up to the phenylalanine, the CDR3 has a length of 13 residues. Only CDR3 DNA remains: 39 bases, in frame from the first base. As encoded in the germline V gene (reference sequence), CDR1 is DFQATT while CDR2 is SNEGSKA. V drops 3 bases and J drops 6 bases, leaving 11 bases in between.

The data were obtained in a study (dated by TCRdb to the mid-2010s). Specimen: memory CD4+ T cells from blood. The chain uses TRBV20-1 and TRBJ2-2, with no D gene named confidently. The origin of this receptor is a female donor in good health, serving as a healthy control. The DNA is as follows: TGCAGTGCTAGGATTATTGTGGCCGGGGAGCTGTTTTTT. This translates into CSARIIVAGELFF.